This T cell receptor beta chain emerged from a study of cytomegalovirus exposure and HLA in healthy donors. Study background: The early release's HLA-typed donors yielded 65 million to 85 million unique TCRs.

Trimming removed 5 bases from V and 3 bases from J, with 12 bases in between. Per the germline V gene, CDR1 is SGHTA and CDR2 is FQGTGA. The CDR3 covers 14 residues. Researchers ran the PCR with 60 Vbeta and 13 Jbeta primers. Per the study methods: A later analysis counted tens of millions of unique TCR beta chains, 9.5 million to 12 million shared. Produced via immunoSEQ multiplex PCR; TCRdb's table is partial and in-frame only. From that table come the V and J calls and clone size; the DNA was used to work out D and trimming. The sample has 130,000 or so clones, 75% to 85% seen once. Study-wide results and caveats: A later analysis linked a missense variant in DCLRE1C to the trimming of TCR beta V and J genes. Productive status was seen about 90% or about 30% of the time for most TCR beta V segments in an earlier analysis.

Comments on this clone: What it recognizes is unknown.

The V and J genes are TRBV7-3 and TRBJ2-3; D uncertain. The source of this sequence is a young woman in good health and CMV-seropositive. Material for sequencing was PBMCs. CDR3 loop: CASSPSRSTDTQYF. The CDR3 coding sequence is TGTGCCAGCAGCCCCTCGAGGTCGACAGATACGCAGTATTTT.